These 13 T cell receptor beta chains came from one sample sequenced in a study of T-cell reconstitution after alpha-beta-depleted transplantation in children (dated by TCRdb to the mid-2010s). The library was produced with PCR. Sequencer: Illumina HiSeq 2500. To normalize quantification of the TCRbeta repertoire, the TCR libraries were built with molecular barcoding that relied on unique molecular identifiers. The public reads were reprocessed in TCRdb via fastp at Q25 and MiXCR, keeping in-frame beta chains. Every entry covers one CDR3 protein and lists the most common genes and DNA from its rows. For this sample there are some 70,000 distinct CDR3 sequences; around 6.6% appear just once. The ten most abundant clones make up less than 3% of the sample. The sequencing used PBMCs from the stem cell graft donor, collected from the stem cell graft. The origin of the receptors is a human donor who donated a stem cell graft to a child with acute lymphoblastic leukemia.

This clonotype was seen at least ten times. J is TRBJ2-3 and V is TRBV5-1; D gene uncertain. Germline V gives CDR1 SGHRS, CDR2 YFSETQ. The CDR3 totals 12 residues. Trimming took off 7 bases at V and 4 bases at J, with 10 bases between the two ends. This chain's CDR3 is CASRLDSDTQYF. As DNA, the CDR3 is TGCGCCAGCCGACTCGACTCAGATACGCAGTATTTT.

This clonotype occurred a few times. The chain has TRBV12-3 or TRBV12-4 and TRBJ2-7; 9 bases agree with TRBD1. This CDR3 comprises 15 residues. J lost 4 bases, V lost 5 bases, and 9 bases had no gene match. This CDR3 is CASSPRDRAQYEQYF. CDR3 DNA: TGTGCCAGCAGTCCCAGGGACAGGGCTCAGTACGAGCAGTACTTC.

The sample holds a few counts of this clonotype. The rearrangement uses TRBV27 and TRBJ2-1; D gene ambiguous. Trimming removed 5 bases from V and 8 bases from J, with 16 bases in between. The CDR3 runs 14 residues. The germline V gene has CDR1 MNHEY and CDR2 SMNVEV (reference sequence). CDR3 sequence reads: CASSPQKGSDEQFF. Here the CDR3 DNA reads TGTGCCAGCAGTCCTCAAAAAGGGTCGGATGAGCAGTTCTTC.

At least ten counts were recorded for this clonotype. V usage is TRBV7-9 and J usage is TRBJ2-7; 8 nucleotides align to TRBD2. The CDR3 spans 17 residues. The V gene's germline CDR1 is SEHNR and CDR2 FQNEAQ (reference sequence). Germline trimming cut 4 bases from V and 5 bases from J; bases unmatched to any gene: 16. The CDR3 DNA is TGTGCCAGCAGCTGGAGCGGGGGACAAGGTCCCTCTAACGAGCAGTACTTC. The encoded protein is CASSWSGGQGPSNEQYF.

This clonotype was counted at least ten times. The CDR3, as DNA: TGTGCCAGCTCACCGAGCGGGTCTGACCTTGGGTACGAGCAGTACTTC. This gives the protein CASSPSGSDLGYEQYF. V and J are TRBV18 and TRBJ2-7; perhaps TRBD2 as D (6 bases). Germline lookup yields CDR1 KGHSH and CDR2 LQKENI. V lost 3 bases, J lost 4 bases, and 19 bases lay in between. This CDR3 has 16 amino acids.

This clonotype was seen many times. The chain couples TRBV7-6 to TRBJ1-4; 7 positions agree with TRBD1. V dropped 4 bases and J dropped 0; count of bases not matched to a gene: 5. Germline V gives CDR1 SGHVS, CDR2 FNYEAQ. CDR3 length: 16 residues. The CDR3 DNA reads as TGTGCCAGCAGCTCGGGACAGCTTGCAACTAATGAAAAACTGTTTTTT. Its protein is CASSSGQLATNEKLFF.

Ten or more counts support this clonotype. The rearrangement links TRBV9 to TRBJ2-2, with 7 nucleotides matching TRBD1. Per germline, CDR1 SGDLS and CDR2 YYNGEE. The CDR3 runs to 17 residues. V shed 2 bases and J 0 bases; nucleotides not matched to a gene: 7. The CDR3 nucleotides are TGTGCCAGCAGCGTTCCAAGGGGGACAGCGAACACCGGGGAGCTGTTTTTT. Translating it yields CASSVPRGTANTGELFF.

This clonotype was observed a few times. The chain couples TRBV20-1 to TRBJ2-1, with D perhaps TRBD2 (6 bases). The CDR3 covers 13 residues. V was clipped by 6 bases and J by 10 bases, with 19 bases between them. CDR1 is DFQATT, CDR2 SNEGSKA, per germline (reference sequence). The CDR3 coding sequence is TGCAGTGCGAGGACTCAGGGACGGGAGGAGCAGTTCTTC. Its translation is CSARTQGREEQFF.

This clonotype was counted many times. The chain links TRBV11-2 to TRBJ1-6, with 9 nucleotides matching TRBD1. This CDR3 has 15 amino acids. Germline CDR1 reads SGHAT; CDR2 reads FQNNGV. V shed 10 bases, J shed 8 bases, and the junction held 12 bases outside the gene matches. The CDR3 DNA reads as TGTGCCACCCGGAAGGGGACAGGGCGGGATTCACCCCTCCACTTT. Its protein is CATRKGTGRDSPLHF.

This clonotype was seen ten or more times. This chain links TRBV21-1 with TRBJ2-2; TRBD1, as called in the table, went unchecked against the DNA. TRBV21-1 is annotated as a pseudogene. The CDR3 has 15 residues. CDR3 in DNA: TGTGCCAGCATGACACGGGGGAGAGACACCGGGGAGCTGTTTTTT. The encoded protein is CASMTRGRDTGELFF.

At least ten counts were recorded for this clonotype. The rearrangement uses TRBV27 and TRBJ2-7, with D possibly called TRBD1 or TRBD2 (5 bases each). Germline loops: CDR1 MNHEY, CDR2 SMNVEV (reference sequence). V was cut by 0 bases and J by 3 bases, with 12 bases left in between. This CDR3 region has 15 residues. Here the CDR3 reads CASSLSSGTNYEQYF. DNA for the CDR3: TGTGCCAGCAGTTTATCGTCCGGGACCAACTACGAGCAGTACTTC.

This chain connects TRBV5-4 to TRBJ2-2; TRBD1 or TRBD2 may be the D gene (6 bases each). CDR3 length equals 16 residues. Trimming shortened V by 1 base and J by 7 bases, and 17 bases separated the two germline ends. Germline loops: CDR1 SGHNT, CDR2 YYREEE (reference sequence). The CDR3 sequence is CASSLWNRAGSGELFF. CDR3 nucleotide sequence: TGTGCCAGCAGCTTGTGGAACAGGGCGGGGAGCGGGGAGCTGTTTTTT.

This clonotype was seen many times. This chain links TRBV7-2 with TRBJ2-7; D might be TRBD1 (6 bases). With 5 bases removed from V and 5 bases from J, the gap between germline ends came to 22 bases. There are 16 residues in the CDR3. Germline V lookup: CDR1 SGHTA, CDR2 FQGNSA. CDR3 bases: TGTGCCAGCAGCCTCTACATTGGCCCCAGGGGCGACGAGCAGTACTTC. Its translation is CASSLYIGPRGDEQYF.